This TCR beta chain is from a study of low-dose radiotherapy and immunotherapy resistance in tumors. Study context: Ipilimumab 1 mg/kg every six weeks, together with nivolumab 240 mg every two weeks, was given intravenously to patients.

This clonotype showed up many times. Germline lookup yields CDR1 MDHEN and CDR2 SYDVKM. There are 14 residues in the CDR3. Trimming cost V 7 bases and J 1 base; bases outside gene matches: 5. Documented time point: after trial treatment. Treatment defined: LDRT plus nivolumab, ipilimumab, low-dose cyclophosphamide and aspirin (RACIN trial). Alpha and beta chains were covered, as first-strand cDNA relied on TRAV- and TRBV-specific primers. TCRs underwent 15 to 20 PCR cycles of amplification with a constant-region primer and V-primer adapter. MiXCR was run by TCRdb on the reads, yielding one entry per CDR3 protein. The table includes around 80,000 distinct CDR3 sequences, roughly 17% detected once.

The chain uses TRBV28 and TRBJ2-7; 9 bases are shared with TRBD2. Material: PBMCs, obtained after low-dose radiotherapy plus immunotherapy. The sequence came from a male donor with prostate cancer. The CDR3 bases are TGTGCCAGCATGATTAGCGGGAGTTCCTACGAGCAGTACTTC. Its translation is CASMISGSSYEQYF.